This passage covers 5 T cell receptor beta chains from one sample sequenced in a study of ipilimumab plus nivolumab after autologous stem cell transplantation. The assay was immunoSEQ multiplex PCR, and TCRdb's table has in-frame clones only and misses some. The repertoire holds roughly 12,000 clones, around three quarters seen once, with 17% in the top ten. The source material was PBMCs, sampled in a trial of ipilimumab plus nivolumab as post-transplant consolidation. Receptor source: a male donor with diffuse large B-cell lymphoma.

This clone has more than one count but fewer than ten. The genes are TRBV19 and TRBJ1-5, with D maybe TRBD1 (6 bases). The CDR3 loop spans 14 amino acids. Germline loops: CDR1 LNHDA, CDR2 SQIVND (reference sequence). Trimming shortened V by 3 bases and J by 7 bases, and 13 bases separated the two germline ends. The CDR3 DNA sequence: TGTGCCAGTAGTATGGCAGTACAGGGACAGCCCCAGCATTTT. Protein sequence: CASSMAVQGQPQHF.

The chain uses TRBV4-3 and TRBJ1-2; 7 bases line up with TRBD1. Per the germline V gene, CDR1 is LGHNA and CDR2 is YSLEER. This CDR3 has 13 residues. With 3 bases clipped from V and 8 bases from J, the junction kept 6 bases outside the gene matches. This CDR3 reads CASSQEYRGGYTF. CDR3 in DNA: TGCGCCAGCAGCCAGGAATACAGGGGAGGCTACACCTTC.

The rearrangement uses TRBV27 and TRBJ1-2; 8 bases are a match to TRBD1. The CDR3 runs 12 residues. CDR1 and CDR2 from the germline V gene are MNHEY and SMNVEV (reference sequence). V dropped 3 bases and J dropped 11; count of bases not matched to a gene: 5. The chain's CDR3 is CASSLPGGVYTF. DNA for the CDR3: TGTGCCAGCAGTTTGCCAGGGGGCGTGTACACCTTC.

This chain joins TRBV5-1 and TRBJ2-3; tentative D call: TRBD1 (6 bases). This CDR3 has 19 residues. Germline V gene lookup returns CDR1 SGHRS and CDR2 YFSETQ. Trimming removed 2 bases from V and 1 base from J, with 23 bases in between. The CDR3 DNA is TGCGCCAGCAGCTTCTGGCCCACGGGGACACAAACCGGCACAGATACGCAGTATTTT. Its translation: CASSFWPTGTQTGTDTQYF.

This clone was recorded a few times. This CDR3 is CATVGGDRSNQPQHF. CDR3 nucleotides: TGTGCCACCGTAGGAGGGGACAGGAGCAATCAGCCCCAGCATTTT. The chain employs TRBV28 and TRBJ1-5, with TRBD1 identical over 8 bases. The CDR3 spans 15 residues. Germline values: CDR1 MDHEN, CDR2 SYDVKM. J was trimmed by 1 base and V by 10 bases; bases with no gene match: 9.